One and the same sample provided the 22 T cell receptor beta chains below, sequenced in a study of tumour-infiltrating T cells in Burkitt lymphoma. Sequenced by immunoSEQ multiplex PCR; TCRdb stores in-frame clones only, minus some. The data hold some 17,000 clones, with 80% observed a single time. The sample consisted of tumor tissue. The receptors were gathered from a human donor with diffuse large B-cell lymphoma.

Remarks on this clone: The conserved phenylalanine or tryptophan is not found at the CDR3 terminus, so this likely reflects a read error. The chain recombines TRBV14 with TRBJ1-6; D is possibly TRBD1 (6 bases). Deletions cut 2 bases from V and 0 bases from J, with 8 bases between. The CDR3 totals 16 residues. Germline V gene sequence: CDR1 SGHDN, CDR2 FVKESK. CDR3 sequence: CASSQTGSSYNSPLHL. The CDR3 DNA is TGTGCCAGCAGCCAAACAGGGAGCTCCTATAATTCACCCCTCCACCTT.

The rearrangement uses TRBV29-1 and TRBJ1-1; 8 nucleotides line up with TRBD1. Germline loops: CDR1 SQVTM, CDR2 ANQGSEA. J was trimmed by 0 bases and V by 5 bases; bases with no gene match: 5. The CDR3 is 14 amino acids. This CDR3 reads CSVFGTGVNTEAFF. The CDR3 nucleotides are TGCAGCGTTTTCGGGACAGGAGTGAACACTGAAGCTTTCTTT.

This CDR3 reads CASSPLTGTGGDEKLFF. The DNA of the CDR3 is TGTGCCAGCAGCCCCCTAACGGGGACAGGGGGCGATGAAAAACTGTTTTTT. The J gene is TRBJ1-4, the V gene TRBV5-8; TRBD1 matches 12 bases. The length of the CDR3 is 17 residues. Trimming took 4 bases from V and 6 from J; bases not matched to a gene: 10. Germline values: CDR1 SGHTS, CDR2 YDEGEE.

The chain uses TRBV28 and TRBJ2-1, with TRBD1 as a possible D gene (6 bases). This CDR3 comprises 11 residues. The germline gives CDR1 MDHEN, CDR2 SYDVKM. V was shortened by 5 bases and J by 8 bases, with 7 bases between the two germline ends. CDR3 nucleotides: TGTGCCAGCAGTCCAGGGGATGAGCAGTTCTTC. It is translated as CASSPGDEQFF.

This clone was seen only a few times. The V call is TRBV19, the J call TRBJ1-1; D is perhaps TRBD1 (5 bases). Trimming stripped 8 bases from V and 11 bases from J, with 15 bases between. This CDR3 region has 11 residues. CDR1 LNHDA and CDR2 SQIVND come from the germline V gene (reference sequence). For the CDR3, the DNA is TGTGCCAGTGACAGAGCAGGAATGGCTTTCTTT. Protein sequence: CASDRAGMAFF.

The chain employs TRBV7-3 and TRBJ2-3; 8 bases map to TRBD2. The CDR3 runs 20 residues. Germline V CDR1 and CDR2: SGHTA, FQGTGA. After removal of 2 bases from V and 0 bases from J, the junction contained 16 bases not matched to a gene. Here the CDR3 reads CASSLSPGISGGLSTDTQYF. In DNA form, the CDR3 reads TGTGCCAGCAGCTTATCCCCAGGGATAAGCGGGGGCCTTAGCACAGATACGCAGTATTTT.

The rearrangement joins TRBV19 to TRBJ2-7, with a tentative D call TRBD2 (5 bases). Per germline, CDR1 LNHDA and CDR2 SQIVND (reference sequence). The CDR3 runs to 14 residues. Trimming stripped 5 bases from V and 5 bases from J, with 16 bases between. The DNA of the CDR3 is TGTGCCAGTAGTCACGGGGTTAACGGCGACGAGCAGTACTTC. Protein: CASSHGVNGDEQYF.

V usage is TRBV7-8 and J usage is TRBJ2-5; D ambiguous. Germline V gene sequence: CDR1 SGHVS, CDR2 FQNEAQ. This CDR3 region has 15 residues. V lost 0 bases and J lost 4, with 12 bases in between. The CDR3 loop reads CASSLAWDVGETQYF. The DNA for the CDR3 is TGTGCCAGCAGCTTAGCTTGGGATGTGGGAGAGACCCAGTACTTC.

The rearrangement joins TRBV5-4 to TRBJ2-3; TRBD2 might be the D (6 bases). The CDR3 sequence is 16 residues long. With 4 bases removed from V and 1 base from J, the gap between germline ends came to 16 bases. Per germline, CDR1 SGHNT and CDR2 YYREEE (reference sequence). CDR3 sequence reads: CASSQGRSSGTDTQYF. The CDR3 DNA follows: TGTGCCAGCAGCCAAGGGCGGTCTAGCGGCACAGATACGCAGTATTTT.

V is TRBV19 and J is TRBJ2-5; D is possibly TRBD2 (5 bases). Germline V gives CDR1 LNHDA, CDR2 SQIVND (reference sequence). Trimming stripped 6 bases from V and 4 bases from J, with 12 bases between. There are 13 residues in the CDR3. The CDR3, as DNA: TGTGCCAGTAGCCCCGAAGGGAGAGAGACCCAGTACTTC. Residues: CASSPEGRETQYF.

Comments on this clone: Germline is not matched at one junction end, which may reflect a read error. Other nucleotide sequences in the sample specify the same CDR3. The chain joins TRBV9 to TRBJ2-7; tentatively, D is TRBD1 (6 bases). From germline, CDR1 is SGDLS and CDR2 YYNGEE. This CDR3 has 13 amino acids. The chain's CDR3 is CASSATGLEEQYF. CDR3 bases: TGTGCCAGCAGCGCCACAGGGCTCGAAGAGCAGTACTTT.

The chain employs TRBV4-1 and TRBJ2-7, with TRBD2 as a possible D gene (5 bases). CDR1 is MGHRA, CDR2 YSYEKL, per germline. The CDR3 sequence is 15 residues long. Trimming shortened V by 2 bases and J by 3 bases, and 14 bases separated the two germline ends. The CDR3, as DNA: TGCGCCAGCAGCCAAATCTTGGAGGTGTACTACGAGCAGTACTTC. Its translation: CASSQILEVYYEQYF.

The genes are TRBV10-3 and TRBJ1-2; D ambiguous. Trimming cost V 7 bases and J 2 bases, with 20 bases left between them. The CDR3 loop spans 16 amino acids. Germline CDR1 and CDR2: ENHRY and SYGVKD. In DNA, the CDR3 is TGTGCCATCATATCGGATGAAAGGGTAGTGAACTATGGCTACACCTTC. Translated, it gives CAIISDERVVNYGYTF.

This clone was seen once. The rearrangement joins TRBV6-5 to TRBJ1-2; 7 nucleotides agree with TRBD1. V lost 5 bases, J lost 9 bases, and 6 bases stayed unmatched. The length of the CDR3 is 12 residues. Germline lookup yields CDR1 MNHEY and CDR2 SVGAGI. In DNA form, the CDR3 reads TGTGCCAGCAGTGGCCCGGACAGGAGCTACACCTTC. Amino acids: CASSGPDRSYTF.

About this clone itself: Compared with germline, one end of the junction differs, possibly owing to a read error. J is TRBJ2-1 and V is TRBV7-2; tentative D call: TRBD1 (5 bases). This CDR3 comprises 13 residues. In germline, CDR1 is SGHTA, CDR2 FQGNSA. This CDR3 is CANSLGIGDEQFF. The CDR3 DNA sequence: TGTGCCAACAGCTTAGGTATAGGGGATGAGCAGTTCTTC.

The sample holds a few counts of this clone. The chain uses TRBV7-3 and TRBJ2-1; 14 positions agree with TRBD2. Germline CDR1 and CDR2: SGHTA and FQGTGA. V shed 5 bases, J shed 4 bases, and the junction held 4 bases outside the gene matches. The CDR3 covers 16 residues. CDR3 in DNA: TGTGCCAGCAGCCGACTAGCGGGGGGGCCTTACAATGAGCAGTTCTTC. Translated: CASSRLAGGPYNEQFF.

In this sample, this clone turned up a few times. V usage is TRBV4-1 and J usage is TRBJ1-2, with 9 positions matching TRBD1. The V gene's germline CDR1 is MGHRA and CDR2 YSYEKL. Germline trimming cut 3 bases from V and 3 bases from J; bases unmatched to any gene: 2. The CDR3 extends over 14 amino acids. The CDR3 reads CASSHGTGHYGYTF. The CDR3, as DNA: TGCGCCAGCAGCCACGGGACAGGGCACTATGGCTACACCTTC.

The genes are TRBV29-1 and TRBJ1-1; D gene unclear. V shed 2 bases and J shed 6 bases, with 4 bases lying between them. The germline gives CDR1 SQVTM, CDR2 ANQGSEA. The CDR3 has 10 amino acids. The DNA of the CDR3 is TGCAGCGTTGAAAACGCTGAAGCTTTCTTT. Amino acid sequence: CSVENAEAFF.

J is TRBJ2-1 and V is TRBV2, with TRBD2 identical over 8 bases. V dropped 6 bases and J dropped 0; count of bases not matched to a gene: 16. This CDR3 is 19 amino acids long. Germline-derived CDR1 and CDR2 are SNHLY and FYNNEI. Here the CDR3 reads CASSGLSRETSVSYNEQFF. CDR3 in DNA: TGTGCCAGCAGCGGCTTATCCAGGGAGACTAGCGTCTCCTACAATGAGCAGTTCTTC.

The chain recombines TRBV28 with TRBJ1-2; 7 positions match TRBD1. V lost 2 bases and J lost 1; bases outside the gene matches: 4. The CDR3 is 15 residues long. Looked up from germline, CDR1 is MDHEN and CDR2 is SYDVKM. Written as DNA, the CDR3 is TGTGCCAGCAGTTTACGCGGGACAGTTAACTATGGCTACACCTTC. Translated, it gives CASSLRGTVNYGYTF.

The chain recombines TRBV19 with TRBJ1-5; D remains unclear. V was clipped by 3 bases and J by 3 bases, with 15 bases between them. CDR1 is LNHDA, CDR2 SQIVND, per germline (reference sequence). This CDR3 is 16 amino acids long. The CDR3 loop reads CASSITFGSINQPQHF. As DNA, the CDR3 is TGTGCCAGTAGTATCACCTTCGGCAGCATCAATCAGCCCCAGCATTTT.

This sequence joins TRBV7-8 and TRBJ2-3, with TRBD2 matching over 8 bases. The CDR3 is 14 residues long. In germline, CDR1 is SGHVS, CDR2 FQNEAQ. V shed 7 bases and J 3 bases; nucleotides not matched to a gene: 6. This chain's CDR3 is CASNPGLDTDTQYF. Here the CDR3 DNA reads TGTGCCAGCAATCCGGGACTAGATACAGATACGCAGTATTTT. Complete variable domain (other parts from reference TRBV7-8 and TRBJ2-3): GAGVSQSPRYKVAKRGQDVALRCDPISGHVSLFWYQQALGQGPEFLTYFQNEAQLDKSGLPSDRFFAERPEGSVSTLKIQRTQQEDSAVYLCASNPGLDTDTQYFGPGTRLTVL.